The clone carrying this T cell receptor (beta chain) has only a few counts. The data originate from a study of early T cells in non-severe SARS-CoV-2 infection. About the study: Sequenced bulk RNA came from whole blood that was unsorted, and chains were unpaired.

This CDR3 region has 14 residues. The germline V and J ends were trimmed by 1 base and 4 bases, with 10 bases remaining between them. Germline V gives CDR1 LNHNV, CDR2 YYDKDF (reference sequence). Researchers tagged individual cDNA molecules with unique molecular identifiers. TCRdb re-called the 5' RACE reads through MiXCR, storing one row per CDR3 protein. The sample has some 82,000 distinct CDR3 sequences; around 5.6% are singletons. The sequenced sample was whole blood. J is TRBJ2-5 and V is TRBV15, with D possibly TRBD1 on 6 matching bases. The receptor comes from an adult who was a healthcare worker with PCR-confirmed SARS-CoV-2 infection or an uninfected control (not recorded which). Written as DNA, the CDR3 is TGTGCCACCAGCAGAGGACAGGTCTCAGAGACCCAGTACTTC. It yields the protein CATSRGQVSETQYF.